These T cell receptor beta chains were read from a single sample in a study of T cells after yellow fever vaccination. Via MiXCR, TCRdb re-called the 5' RACE reads, giving one row per CDR3 protein. The table has a few hundred thousand distinct CDR3 sequences, approximately 7% seen once. The sequences come from PBMCs, collected more than 40 days after the first yellow fever vaccination. The source of these receptors is a man younger than 35 who received the YFV17D yellow fever vaccine. The CDR3 runs from the conserved cysteine through the conserved F or W. D genes are given only for firm matches. Size tells how often a clone was seen (once, few, many) or the class of an expanded clone, and some rows leave it out.

v_gene: TRBV12-3/TRBV12-4
j_gene: TRBJ2-3
abundance: many
d_gene: NA
CDR3nt: TGTGCCAGCAGTTCTAGCAGGGGTGAGGCAGATACGCAGTATTTT
CDR3aa: CASSSSRGEADTQYF

v_gene: TRBV20-1
j_gene: TRBJ1-2
abundance: NA
d_gene: NA
CDR3nt: TGCAGTGCTTACACCACCAGGGCAGGGCCCTATGGCTACACCTTC
CDR3aa: CSAYTTRAGPYGYTF

v_gene: TRBV4-2
j_gene: TRBJ1-4
abundance: few
d_gene: TRBD1
CDR3nt: TGTGCCAGCAGCCCCGGGGAGGGGGCGAATGAAAAACTGTTTTTT
CDR3aa: CASSPGEGANEKLFF

v_gene: TRBV7-2
j_gene: TRBJ2-1
abundance: few
d_gene: TRBD2
CDR3nt: TGTGCCAGCAGCCGCGGGGGGGCCGATGAGCAGTTCTTC
CDR3aa: CASSRGGADEQFF

v_gene: TRBV7-9
j_gene: TRBJ2-7
abundance: few
d_gene: NA
CDR3nt: TGTGCCAGCAGCTTAGTATCTCTTTACCCCCACGAGCAGTACTTC
CDR3aa: CASSLVSLYPHEQYF

v_gene: TRBV4-1
j_gene: TRBJ2-5
abundance: NA
d_gene: TRBD2
CDR3nt: TGCGCCAGCAGCCAAGATCCCGGGGGGAGTGAGACCCAGTACTTC
CDR3aa: CASSQDPGGSETQYF

v_gene: TRBV4-2
j_gene: TRBJ2-3
abundance: many
d_gene: TRBD2
CDR3nt: TGTGCCAGCAGCCAAGAGGGGGGGGGCACAGATACGCAGTATTTT
CDR3aa: CASSQEGGGTDTQYF

v_gene: TRBV6-2/TRBV6-3
j_gene: TRBJ2-2
abundance: few
d_gene: TRBD1
CDR3nt: TGTGCCAGCGAGACAGGGGCCGACACCGGGGAGCTGTTTTTT
CDR3aa: CASETGADTGELFF

v_gene: TRBV5-6
j_gene: TRBJ2-7
abundance: many
d_gene: TRBD1
CDR3nt: TGTGCCAGCGGAGACAGGGGCTCCTACGAGCAGTACTTC
CDR3aa: CASGDRGSYEQYF

v_gene: TRBV11-2
j_gene: TRBJ2-1
abundance: NA
d_gene: TRBD2
CDR3nt: TGTGCCAGCAGCTCCCTGCGGGGGTTAGGACCCAATGAGCAGTTCTTC
CDR3aa: CASSSLRGLGPNEQFF

v_gene: TRBV12-3/TRBV12-4
j_gene: TRBJ1-5
abundance: many
d_gene: NA
CDR3nt: TGTGCCAGCCAGGGGACGGCTTATCAGCCCCAGCATTTT
CDR3aa: CASQGTAYQPQHF

v_gene: TRBV7-8
j_gene: TRBJ2-7
abundance: many
d_gene: TRBD1
CDR3nt: TGTGCCAGCAGTGAAAGTACCGGGACAGGGGTCCTCGAGCAGTACTTC
CDR3aa: CASSESTGTGVLEQYF

v_gene: TRBV25-1
j_gene: TRBJ1-4
abundance: few
d_gene: NA
CDR3nt: TGTGCCAGCAGTGCGTCAAGTATAAATAATGAAAAACTGTTTTTT
CDR3aa: CASSASSINNEKLFF

v_gene: TRBV12-3/TRBV12-4
j_gene: TRBJ1-6
abundance: many
d_gene: NA
CDR3nt: TGTGCCAGCAGCCGGACGAGTTATAATTCACCCCTCCACTTT
CDR3aa: CASSRTSYNSPLHF

v_gene: TRBV5-1
j_gene: TRBJ2-6
abundance: few
d_gene: TRBD1
CDR3nt: TGCGCCAGCAGCTTTACAGGGGGCTCTGGGGCCAACGTCCTGACTTTC
CDR3aa: CASSFTGGSGANVLTF

v_gene: TRBV12-3/TRBV12-4
j_gene: TRBJ2-5
abundance: few
d_gene: NA
CDR3nt: TGTGCCAGCAGTCCAAACCAGGGCTACGAGACCCAGTACTTC
CDR3aa: CASSPNQGYETQYF

v_gene: TRBV7-2
j_gene: TRBJ1-3
abundance: few
d_gene: NA
CDR3nt: TGTGCCAGCAGCTTCCTAAGAGGGTCTGGAAACACCATATATTTT
CDR3aa: CASSFLRGSGNTIYF

v_gene: TRBV7-2
j_gene: TRBJ2-7
abundance: few
d_gene: TRBD2
CDR3nt: TGTGCCAGCAGCCGAACTAGCGGGTCTCCCTACGAGCAGTACTTC
CDR3aa: CASSRTSGSPYEQYF

v_gene: TRBV29-1
j_gene: TRBJ1-1
abundance: few
d_gene: NA
CDR3nt: TGCAGCGCCCGCCGGGGGGAAGCTTTCTTT
CDR3aa: CSARRGEAFF

v_gene: TRBV5-4
j_gene: TRBJ1-2
abundance: NA
d_gene: NA
CDR3nt: TGTGCCAGCAGCTCACTCCCCTATGGCTACACCTTC
CDR3aa: CASSSLPYGYTF

v_gene: TRBV14
j_gene: TRBJ1-1
abundance: NA
d_gene: NA
CDR3nt: TGTGCCAGCAGCCAAGGCGAGGGGCTGGGGAACACTGAAGCTTTCTTT
CDR3aa: CASSQGEGLGNTEAFF

v_gene: TRBV12-3/TRBV12-4
j_gene: TRBJ2-5
abundance: many
d_gene: TRBD2
CDR3nt: TGTGCCAGCAGCCCAAGCGGGGGGGGGGAGACCCAGTACTTC
CDR3aa: CASSPSGGGETQYF

v_gene: TRBV7-9
j_gene: TRBJ2-3
abundance: NA
d_gene: NA
CDR3nt: TGTGCTGCAGCTCCTGCTTCGGATACGCAGTATTTT
CDR3aa: CAAAPASDTQYF

v_gene: TRBV14
j_gene: TRBJ1-1
abundance: NA
d_gene: TRBD1
CDR3nt: TGTGCCAGCAGCCAAGTGCTAACAGGGGGCTATGAAGCTTTCTTT
CDR3aa: CASSQVLTGGYEAFF

v_gene: TRBV2
j_gene: TRBJ1-5
abundance: many
d_gene: NA
CDR3nt: TGTGCCAGCAGTGAAGCGCTTCCGGGCTCTCAGCCCCAGCATTTT
CDR3aa: CASSEALPGSQPQHF

v_gene: TRBV12-1
j_gene: TRBJ2-3
abundance: many
d_gene: NA
CDR3nt: TGTGCCAGCAGCTCCCTCGGGGAGTCCACAGATACGCAGTATTTT
CDR3aa: CASSSLGESTDTQYF

v_gene: TRBV12-3/TRBV12-4
j_gene: TRBJ1-1
abundance: few
d_gene: NA
CDR3nt: TGTGCCAGCAGTCCGGGACATTCGAACACTGAAGCTTTCTTT
CDR3aa: CASSPGHSNTEAFF

v_gene: TRBV12-3/TRBV12-4
j_gene: TRBJ2-7
abundance: many
d_gene: TRBD2
CDR3nt: TGTGCCAGCAGTATAGCGGGAAGCTCCTACGAGCAGTACTTC
CDR3aa: CASSIAGSSYEQYF

v_gene: TRBV29-1
j_gene: TRBJ2-1
abundance: NA
d_gene: NA
CDR3nt: TGCAGCGTTGCCCGCCCCGGGCGTGGGACCGTGAGCTCCTACAATGAGCAGTTCTTC
CDR3aa: CSVARPGRGTVSSYNEQFF

v_gene: TRBV5-6
j_gene: TRBJ1-2
abundance: few
d_gene: NA
CDR3nt: TGTGCCAGCAGGGGGAAGCGTGGCTACACCTTC
CDR3aa: CASRGKRGYTF

v_gene: TRBV5-1
j_gene: TRBJ1-1
abundance: many
d_gene: NA
CDR3nt: TGCGCCAGCAGCCTGCGACAGACCGAAGCTTTCTTT
CDR3aa: CASSLRQTEAFF

v_gene: TRBV19
j_gene: TRBJ1-1
abundance: few
d_gene: NA
CDR3nt: TGTGCCAGTAGCGCAGGGGAAGCTTTCTTT
CDR3aa: CASSAGEAFF

v_gene: TRBV19
j_gene: TRBJ1-4
abundance: NA
d_gene: NA
CDR3nt: TGTGCCAGCCGTAGGAATGAAAAACTGTTTTTT
CDR3aa: CASRRNEKLFF

v_gene: TRBV5-1
j_gene: TRBJ1-1
abundance: many
d_gene: TRBD1
CDR3nt: TGCGCCAGCAGCGCCTTTGGACAGGGAGGAACTGAAGCTTTCTTT
CDR3aa: CASSAFGQGGTEAFF

v_gene: TRBV11-3
j_gene: TRBJ2-3
abundance: few
d_gene: TRBD2
CDR3nt: TGTGCCAGCAGCTTAAGGGCGGGGGGGAGAGATACGCAGTATTTT
CDR3aa: CASSLRAGGRDTQYF

v_gene: TRBV6-5
j_gene: TRBJ1-1
abundance: few
d_gene: NA
CDR3nt: TGTGCCAGCAGTTACGCCGGAAGGGCCACTGAAGCTTTCTTT
CDR3aa: CASSYAGRATEAFF

v_gene: TRBV14
j_gene: TRBJ2-1
abundance: NA
d_gene: TRBD1
CDR3nt: TGTGCCAGCAGCCAAGCAGGACAGGGGCTAAGTGAGCAGTTCTTC
CDR3aa: CASSQAGQGLSEQFF

v_gene: TRBV24-1
j_gene: TRBJ1-5
abundance: few
d_gene: TRBD1
CDR3nt: TGTGCCACCAGTGATCCGGGACAGGGGGTCAATCAGCCCCAGCATTTT
CDR3aa: CATSDPGQGVNQPQHF

v_gene: TRBV7-2
j_gene: TRBJ2-7
abundance: NA
d_gene: NA
CDR3nt: TGTGCCAGCAGCCTGACAGGCGCAGCCTACGAGCAGTACTTC
CDR3aa: CASSLTGAAYEQYF

v_gene: TRBV7-9
j_gene: TRBJ1-2
abundance: many
d_gene: NA
CDR3nt: TGTGCCAGTAGTCTCCGAGGGTATGGCTACACCTTC
CDR3aa: CASSLRGYGYTF

v_gene: TRBV4-3
j_gene: TRBJ1-2
abundance: NA
d_gene: NA
CDR3nt: TGCGCCAGCAGCCAAGAAGGGAACGGAATCTATGGCTACACCTTC
CDR3aa: CASSQEGNGIYGYTF

v_gene: TRBV7-2
j_gene: TRBJ2-2
abundance: few
d_gene: NA
CDR3nt: TGTGCCAGCAGCTCTTATAACGGGGCGAACACCGGGGAGCTGTTTTTT
CDR3aa: CASSSYNGANTGELFF